This T cell receptor beta chain was captured by sequencing in a study of blood T cell repertoires in COVID-19. In the study overall: Spain, Italy and the United States supplied samples that represented acute and convalescent COVID-19.

The repertoire was sequenced with immunoSEQ multiplex PCR; TCRdb's copy has only in-frame clones and lacks some. This sample carries about 270,000 clones, 65% to 90% of them seen once, and the ten largest clones take 2.5% to 3%. V dropped 6 bases and J dropped 8 bases, with 16 bases sitting between them. The CDR3 totals 14 residues. Germline V gives CDR1 LNHDA, CDR2 SQIVND (reference sequence). Sequencing was performed on peripheral blood. The chain has TRBV19 and TRBJ1-4, with D tentatively TRBD1 (5 bases). This clonotype was obtained from a woman aged 55-75 years with active or convalescent COVID-19. This CDR3 is CASRLIGGGEKLFF. The CDR3 region has the DNA TGTGCCAGTAGGTTAATTGGGGGAGGAGAAAAACTGTTTTTT.